The text below deals with one T cell receptor (beta chain). Original analysis: Amplified reference gene primers provided the basis for estimating nucleated cell counts. Sequencing used immunoSEQ multiplex PCR; TCRdb keeps in-frame clones, though not all of them. From that table come the V and J calls and clone size; the DNA was used to work out D and trimming. This sample has roughly 250,000 clones, with 81% found just once. This specimen belongs to a study of blood T cell repertoires in COVID-19. Overall study: Spain, Italy and the United States supplied samples that represented acute and convalescent COVID-19. PBMCs, B-cell-depleted T cells, or T cells were the source of the cDNA or gDNA that made up the material.

The clonotype was recovered from an older woman with active or convalescent COVID-19. Source material: peripheral blood.

Written as DNA, the CDR3 is TGTGCCAGCAGTTACTCCAGGGGGCTCGGAAACACCATATATTTT. This encodes CASSYSRGLGNTIYF. The chain combines TRBV6-5 with TRBJ1-3, with TRBD1 matching 8 bases. The CDR3 length is 15 residues. The germline V gene has CDR1 MNHEY and CDR2 SVGAGI. The ends lost 0 bases at V and 4 bases at J; junction bases unmatched: 2.